The entry that follows covers one T cell receptor beta chain sequence. V was clipped by 0 bases and J by 0 bases; unmatched bases: 9. Germline V gene sequence: CDR1 LGHNA, CDR2 YSLEER. This CDR3 contains 18 residues. This specimen comes from a study of blood T cell repertoires in COVID-19. Study background: Samples taken during acute and convalescent COVID-19 were collected in the United States, Italy and Spain.

In the original processing: Estimates of nucleated cell counts were drawn from the amplification of reference gene primers. TCRdb keeps only in-frame clones here, not all; method: immunoSEQ multiplex PCR. That table supplies the V and J calls and clone size; D and trimming were determined from the DNA. The top ten hold just over 3% of the sample, which has some 250,000 clones, approximately 86% seen once. The chain uses TRBV4-3 and TRBJ1-2, with 8 bases fitting TRBD1. The sample comprised peripheral blood. The TCR originated in a young woman who had recovered from COVID-19. The CDR3 spells CASSQEMAGGSTNYGYTF. The CDR3 DNA follows: TGCGCCAGCAGCCAAGAAATGGCAGGGGGCTCCACTAACTATGGCTACACCTTC.